A single sample gave rise to the 18 T cell receptor beta chains below, sequenced in a study of control samples from healthy donors and cancer patients (dated by TCRdb to 2020 to 2022). Library preparation was by the immunoSEQ multiplex PCR assay. TCRdb provides this immuneACCESS table in a form limited to in-frame rearrangements. Some clones are lacking; in checked studies, under half of them reflect an unresolved V gene, and why the rest are absent is not known. For this sample the table gives approximately 80,000 clones, of which roughly 91% were detected only once. Approximately 14% of the sample belongs to the ten largest clones. Sequences were obtained from blood. Source of these receptors: a man in his thirties or forties in good health.

CDR3 region: CASSSQGLNGNTIYF. The CDR3 coding sequence is TGTGCCAGCAGCTCCCAGGGGCTCAATGGAAACACCATATATTTT. The V gene is TRBV7-3, the J gene TRBJ1-3; D may be TRBD1 (6 bases). The germline V gene has CDR1 SGHTA and CDR2 FQGTGA. V lost 4 bases and J 3 bases, leaving 13 bases between the germline ends. The CDR3 has 15 residues.

The CDR3 loop is CASSVGVTNTGELFF. The CDR3 coding sequence is TGTGCCAGCAGCGTGGGGGTTACAAACACCGGGGAGCTGTTTTTT. This chain joins TRBV9 and TRBJ2-2; the D gene could be TRBD1 or TRBD2 (5 bases each). The V and J ends lost 2 bases and 2 bases respectively, with 10 bases between them. In germline, CDR1 is SGDLS, CDR2 YYNGEE. CDR3 length: 15 residues. The complete variable domain, with remaining parts taken from reference TRBV9 and TRBJ2-2, reads DSGVTQTPKHLITATGQRVTLRCSPRSGDLSVYWYQQSLDQGLQFLIQYYNGEERAKGNILERFSAQQFPDLHSELNLSSLELGDSALYFCASSVGVTNTGELFFGEGSRLTVL.

V usage is TRBV20-1 and J usage is TRBJ1-1, with D unresolved. The V and J ends lost 3 bases and 4 bases respectively, with 12 bases between them. This CDR3 has 13 residues. Germline V gives CDR1 DFQATT, CDR2 SNEGSKA (reference sequence). CDR3 protein: CSASSPGLTEAFF. The CDR3 DNA reads TGCAGTGCTAGTTCCCCAGGTCTCACTGAAGCTTTCTTT.

The chain recombines TRBV25-1 with TRBJ2-5; 7 bases line up with TRBD2. Trimming cost V 3 bases and J 1 base; bases outside gene matches: 8. The CDR3 is 16 amino acids. Germline V gene sequence: CDR1 MGHDK, CDR2 SYGVNS. The CDR3, as DNA: TGTGCCAGCAGTGAGAACCCCTCGGGGGGCCAAGAGACCCAGTACTTC. It specifies CASSENPSGGQETQYF.

This sequence joins TRBV7-2 and TRBJ2-1; no firm D call. V was trimmed by 7 bases and J by 1 base, leaving 17 bases between them. Germline V lookup: CDR1 SGHTA, CDR2 FQGNSA. The CDR3 is made up of 16 amino acids. The CDR3 is CASTKMGINSYNEQFF. The CDR3, as DNA: TGTGCCAGCACCAAGATGGGTATTAATTCCTACAATGAGCAGTTCTTC.

The chain has TRBV5-1 and TRBJ2-7; D remains unclear. CDR1 and CDR2 from the germline V gene are SGHRS and YFSETQ. The CDR3 loop spans 15 amino acids. Deletions cut 0 bases from V and 1 base from J, with 11 bases between. CDR3 DNA: TGCGCCAGCAGCTTGGATCCGGGCCGATCCTACGAGCAGTACTTC. Residues: CASSLDPGRSYEQYF.

This clone was observed once. V is TRBV10-1 and J is TRBJ2-1, with D perhaps TRBD2 (6 bases). The germline V gene encodes CDR1 WNHNN and CDR2 SYGVQD (reference sequence). The length of the CDR3 is 14 residues. V lost 3 bases and J 10 bases, leaving 16 bases between the germline ends. The DNA for the CDR3 is TGCGCCAGCAGTGAAGGGACTCTGGGCGGAGAGCAGTTCTTC. This encodes CASSEGTLGGEQFF.

In its sample, this clone was seen a few times. V is TRBV14 and J is TRBJ1-1; D ambiguous. V lost 0 bases to trimming and J lost 8 bases, with 10 bases between them. CDR1 and CDR2 from the germline V gene are SGHDN and FVKESK. The CDR3 is 13 amino acids. The CDR3 is CASSQDVGWEAFF. Written as DNA, the CDR3 is TGTGCCAGCAGCCAAGATGTAGGGTGGGAAGCTTTCTTT.

The rearrangement links TRBV2 to TRBJ2-1; possibly TRBD2 for D (6 bases). Germline V lookup: CDR1 SNHLY, CDR2 FYNNEI. Trimming cost V 5 bases and J 2 bases, with 19 bases left between them. This CDR3 is built from 17 residues. CDR3 in DNA: TGTGCCAGCAGTACCAACCCCGGGCGGGGAACCTACAATGAGCAGTTCTTC. It specifies CASSTNPGRGTYNEQFF.

The chain couples TRBV29-1 to TRBJ2-1; 9 positions match TRBD2. V lost 3 bases and J lost 9; bases outside the gene matches: 9. The CDR3 is 14 amino acids. The germline V gene has CDR1 SQVTM and CDR2 ANQGSEA. The CDR3 is CSVERTSALGEQFF. Here the CDR3 DNA reads TGCAGCGTTGAGAGGACTAGCGCTCTGGGTGAGCAGTTCTTC.

V gene TRBV15 combines with J gene TRBJ1-1; tentatively, D is TRBD1 (5 bases). The CDR3 is made up of 14 amino acids. With 5 bases removed from V and 1 base from J, the gap between germline ends came to 11 bases. Germline CDR1 reads LNHNV; CDR2 reads YYDKDF (reference sequence). CDR3: CATSGGDANTEAFF. CDR3 bases: TGTGCCACCAGCGGGGGGGATGCGAACACTGAAGCTTTCTTT.

The chain recombines TRBV2 with TRBJ1-2; no firm D call. Germline V gene sequence: CDR1 SNHLY, CDR2 FYNNEI. This CDR3 spans 13 amino acids. V was shortened by 3 bases and J by 8 bases, with 13 bases between the two germline ends. Written as DNA, the CDR3 is TGTGCCAGCAGTGACTCGGGTGTAGTCGGCTACACCTTC. This translates into CASSDSGVVGYTF.

The rearrangement uses TRBV19 and TRBJ2-3; no firm D call. Trimming stripped 10 bases from V and 3 bases from J, with 5 bases between. Germline V CDR1 and CDR2: LNHDA, SQIVND (reference sequence). The CDR3 contains 10 residues. The CDR3 region is CATQTDTQYF. The CDR3 region has the DNA TGTGCCACCCAAACAGATACGCAGTATTTT.

The rearrangement links TRBV2 to TRBJ2-1; 12 positions agree with TRBD2. Unmatched junction bases numbered 8, after V lost 8 bases and J lost 0 bases. CDR1 and CDR2 (germline): SNHLY, FYNNEI. The CDR3 has 17 amino acids. The CDR3 DNA follows: TGTGCCAGCGCGACTAGCGGGAGCTCCAGCTCCTACAATGAGCAGTTCTTC. As protein: CASATSGSSSSYNEQFF.

This chain uses TRBV18 with TRBJ2-3; D tentatively fits TRBD1 or TRBD2 (6 bases each). The CDR3 loop spans 15 amino acids. Trimming left V 1 base short and J 5 bases short, with 13 bases between. Germline assignment: CDR1 KGHSH and CDR2 LQKENI. The CDR3 nucleotides are TGTGCCAGCTCACCACTCAGGGGAGGTCAAGATACGCAGTATTTT. It codes for CASSPLRGGQDTQYF.

The V and J genes are TRBV15 and TRBJ2-1, with TRBD2 identical over 7 bases. Germline V lookup: CDR1 LNHNV, CDR2 YYDKDF (reference sequence). Germline trimming cut 8 bases from V and 7 bases from J; bases unmatched to any gene: 5. The CDR3 spans 12 residues. The CDR3 reads CATGGGPNEQFF. The CDR3 nucleotides are TGTGCCACCGGGGGAGGGCCAAATGAGCAGTTCTTC.

The V and J genes are TRBV28 and TRBJ1-1, with TRBD1 as a possible D gene (5 bases). The CDR3 extends over 15 amino acids. The germline gives CDR1 MDHEN, CDR2 SYDVKM. Trimming took off 5 bases at V and 1 base at J, with 14 bases between the two ends. The CDR3 nucleotides are TGTGCCAGCAGTCCCCCTGGGCAGGGGAACACTGAAGCTTTCTTT. The encoded protein is CASSPPGQGNTEAFF.

As DNA, the CDR3 is TGTGCCAGCAGCTTAACGGGACAGGGAGCCTACGAGCAGTACTTC. Translating it yields CASSLTGQGAYEQYF. V usage is TRBV7-3 and J usage is TRBJ2-7; 9 bases match TRBD1. V lost 0 bases to trimming and J lost 2 bases; unmatched junction nucleotides: 2. This CDR3 is 15 amino acids long. The germline V gene encodes CDR1 SGHTA and CDR2 FQGTGA.